This T cell receptor (beta chain) originates from a study of blood T cells in healthy people across ages. This clonotype has a count of ten or more. Its antigen is undetermined. A sample-barcoded 5' primer and a J-beta primer mix were used in a second PCR of roughly 6 to 11 cycles. The template-switch adaptor, which had 12 random nucleotides, put a tag on each cDNA molecule. TCRdb called the 5' RACE reads again in MiXCR, with one record for every CDR3 protein. The repertoire consists of about 680,000 distinct CDR3 sequences, with around 48% occurring once and the leading ten covering roughly 30%. Germline V gene sequence: CDR1 MNHNY, CDR2 SVGAGI (reference sequence). The V segment lost 2 bases and the J segment 2 bases; nucleotides outside the gene matches: 5. The CDR3 is 15 amino acids. Findings and limits, study-wide: Strong correlation linked observed beta diversity and percent naive T cells. Any conclusive comparison of naive versus antigen-experienced cells was prevented by using unsorted PBMCs. Observed TCR beta diversity per million T cells went down as age went up. This fall followed a roughly linear course with age.

The sequenced sample was blood. The sequence derives from a woman aged 60 to 75 in good health. V gene TRBV6-6 combines with J gene TRBJ1-2, with TRBD1 matching 7 bases. The CDR3 reads CASSYAGTANYGYTF. CDR3 sequence (DNA): TGTGCCAGCAGTTACGCTGGGACAGCCAACTATGGCTACACCTTC.